This T cell receptor beta chain stems from a study of shared clonotypes between healthy human individuals. Naive CD8 cells lacked CD45RO and underwent positive selection for CCR7, leaving out terminally differentiated effector memory CD45RA+ cells. Germline values: CDR1 SQVTM, CDR2 ANQGSEA. The junction had 2 bases not matched to a gene; V was cut back by 7 bases and J by 5 bases. The CDR3 loop spans 12 amino acids. General study results and limits: Among a handful of donors, approximately 5.4% of naive CD4 clonotypes were found in common. Donors were few, which limited the genetic and exposure-history diversity represented.

Comment on this clone: Antigen specificity is unknown.

Genomic DNA per cell subset filled all wells of several immunoSEQ plates. TCRdb's table, derived via immunoSEQ multiplex PCR, lists solely in-frame clones and lacks some. The profile shows around 650,000 clones, about 95% of them singletons. Sample: naive CD8+ T cells sorted from blood. This receptor was taken from a woman in her twenties or thirties in good health. This chain joins TRBV29-1 and TRBJ2-1, with 10 bases fitting TRBD2. The CDR3 nucleotides are TGCAGCGGAGGACTAGCGGACAATGAGCAGTTCTTC. Protein sequence: CSGGLADNEQFF.